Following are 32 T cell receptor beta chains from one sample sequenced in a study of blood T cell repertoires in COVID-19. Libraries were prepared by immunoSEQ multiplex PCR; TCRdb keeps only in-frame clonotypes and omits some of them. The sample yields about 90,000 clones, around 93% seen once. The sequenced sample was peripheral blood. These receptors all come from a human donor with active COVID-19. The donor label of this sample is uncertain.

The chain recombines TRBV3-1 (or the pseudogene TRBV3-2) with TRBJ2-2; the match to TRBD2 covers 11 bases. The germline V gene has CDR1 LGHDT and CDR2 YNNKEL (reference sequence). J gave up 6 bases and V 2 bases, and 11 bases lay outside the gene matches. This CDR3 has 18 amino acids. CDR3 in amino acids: CASSQTSGSLIPAGELFF. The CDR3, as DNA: TGTGCCAGCAGCCAAACTAGCGGGAGCCTTATCCCGGCCGGGGAGCTGTTTTTT.

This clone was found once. The CDR3 reads CASSLAGTGANEQFF. The CDR3 DNA follows: TGTGCCAGCAGCTTAGCCGGGACAGGGGCCAATGAGCAGTTCTTC. The genes are TRBV11-1 and TRBJ2-1; 10 nucleotides line up with TRBD1. Germline values: CDR1 SGHAT, CDR2 FQDESV (reference sequence). With V trimmed by 0 bases and J by 6 bases, 2 bases remained unmatched. This CDR3 spans 15 amino acids.

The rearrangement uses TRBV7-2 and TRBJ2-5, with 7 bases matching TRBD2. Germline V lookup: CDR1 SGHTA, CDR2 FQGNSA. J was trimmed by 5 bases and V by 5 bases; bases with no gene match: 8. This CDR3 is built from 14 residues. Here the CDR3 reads CASSPSGVGETQYF. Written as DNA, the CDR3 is TGTGCCAGCAGCCCCAGCGGGGTGGGGGAGACCCAGTACTTC.

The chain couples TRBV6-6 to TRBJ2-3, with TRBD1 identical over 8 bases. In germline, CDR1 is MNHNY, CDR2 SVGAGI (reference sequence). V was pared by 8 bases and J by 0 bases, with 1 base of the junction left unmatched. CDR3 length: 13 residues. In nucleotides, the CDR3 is TGTGCCAGCCGGGACAGGAGCACAGATACGCAGTATTTT. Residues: CASRDRSTDTQYF.

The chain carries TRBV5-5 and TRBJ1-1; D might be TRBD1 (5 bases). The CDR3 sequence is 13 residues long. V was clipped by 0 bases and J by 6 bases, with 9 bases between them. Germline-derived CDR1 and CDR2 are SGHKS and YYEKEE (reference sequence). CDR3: CASSLVGGAEAFF. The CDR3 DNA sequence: TGTGCCAGCAGCTTGGTTGGGGGGGCTGAAGCTTTCTTT.

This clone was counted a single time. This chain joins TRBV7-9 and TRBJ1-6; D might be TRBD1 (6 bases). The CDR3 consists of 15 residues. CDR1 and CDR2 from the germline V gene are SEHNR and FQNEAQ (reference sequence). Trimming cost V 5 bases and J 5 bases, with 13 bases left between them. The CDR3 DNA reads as TGTGCCAGCAGCAGCGGACAGCCTAATAATTCACCCCTCCACTTT. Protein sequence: CASSSGQPNNSPLHF.

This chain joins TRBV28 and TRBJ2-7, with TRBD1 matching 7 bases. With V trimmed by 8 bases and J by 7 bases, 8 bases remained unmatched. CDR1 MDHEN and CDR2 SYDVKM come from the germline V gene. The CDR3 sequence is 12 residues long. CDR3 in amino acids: CASARGKGEQYF. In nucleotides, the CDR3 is TGTGCCAGCGCCAGGGGGAAGGGAGAGCAGTACTTC.

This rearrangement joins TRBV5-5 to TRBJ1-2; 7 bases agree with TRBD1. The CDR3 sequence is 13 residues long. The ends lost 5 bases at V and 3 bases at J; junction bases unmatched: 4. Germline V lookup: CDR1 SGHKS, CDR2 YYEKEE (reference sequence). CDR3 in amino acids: CASRSGGDYGYTF. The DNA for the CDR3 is TGTGCCAGCAGGTCAGGGGGAGACTATGGCTACACCTTC.

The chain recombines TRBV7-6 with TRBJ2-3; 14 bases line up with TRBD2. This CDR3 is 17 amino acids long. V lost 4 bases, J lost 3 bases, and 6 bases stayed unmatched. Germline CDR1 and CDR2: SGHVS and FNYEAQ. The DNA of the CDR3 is TGTGCCAGCAGCTCGAGACTAGCGGGGGGGCTGACAGATACGCAGTATTTT. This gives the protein CASSSRLAGGLTDTQYF.

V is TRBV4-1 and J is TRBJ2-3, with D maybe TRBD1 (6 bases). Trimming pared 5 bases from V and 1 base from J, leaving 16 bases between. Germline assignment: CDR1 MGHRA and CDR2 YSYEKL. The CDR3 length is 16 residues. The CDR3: CASSIRSGARTDTQYF. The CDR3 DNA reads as TGCGCCAGCAGCATACGCTCAGGGGCTCGCACAGATACGCAGTATTTT.

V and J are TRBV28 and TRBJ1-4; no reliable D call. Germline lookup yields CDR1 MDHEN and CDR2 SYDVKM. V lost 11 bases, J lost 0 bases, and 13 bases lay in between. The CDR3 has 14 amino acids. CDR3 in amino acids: CASSAGTTNEKLFF. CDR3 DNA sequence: TGTGCCTCAAGCGCCGGCACAACTAATGAAAAACTGTTTTTT. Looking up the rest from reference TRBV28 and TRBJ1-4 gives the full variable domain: DVKVTQSSRYLVKRTGEKVFLECVQDMDHENMFWYRQDPGLGLRLIYFSYDVKMKEKGDIPEGYSVSREKKERFSLILESASTNQTSMYLCASSAGTTNEKLFFGSGTQLSVL.

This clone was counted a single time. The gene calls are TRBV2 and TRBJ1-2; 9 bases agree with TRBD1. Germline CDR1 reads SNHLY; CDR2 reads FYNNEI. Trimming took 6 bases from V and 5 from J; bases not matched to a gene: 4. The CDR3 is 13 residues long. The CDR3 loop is CASRDRGGYGYTF. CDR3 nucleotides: TGTGCCAGCAGGGACAGGGGAGGGTATGGCTACACCTTC.

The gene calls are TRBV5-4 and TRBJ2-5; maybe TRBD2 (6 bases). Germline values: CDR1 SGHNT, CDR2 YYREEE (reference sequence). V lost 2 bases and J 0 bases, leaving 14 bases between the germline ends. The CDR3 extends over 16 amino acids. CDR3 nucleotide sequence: TGTGCCAGCAGCTTTTGGGACTCTCCGTACCAAGAGACCCAGTACTTC. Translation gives CASSFWDSPYQETQYF.

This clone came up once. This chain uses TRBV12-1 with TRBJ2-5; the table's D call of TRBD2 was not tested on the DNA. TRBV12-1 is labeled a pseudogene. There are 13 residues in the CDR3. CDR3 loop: CASSFPSQETQYF. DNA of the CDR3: TGTGCCAGCAGCTTCCCGTCCCAAGAGACCCAGTACTTC.

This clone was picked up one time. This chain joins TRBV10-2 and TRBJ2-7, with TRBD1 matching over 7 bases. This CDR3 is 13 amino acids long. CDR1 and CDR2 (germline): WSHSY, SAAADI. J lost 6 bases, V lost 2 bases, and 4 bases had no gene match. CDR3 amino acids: CASSEGPGGEQYF. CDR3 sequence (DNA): TGCGCCAGCAGTGAGGGGCCAGGGGGCGAGCAGTACTTC.

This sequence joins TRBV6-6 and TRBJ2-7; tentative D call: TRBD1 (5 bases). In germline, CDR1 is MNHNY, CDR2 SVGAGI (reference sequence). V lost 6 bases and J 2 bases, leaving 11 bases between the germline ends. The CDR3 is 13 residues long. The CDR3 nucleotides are TGTGCCAGCAGACCTCAGGGTGCCTACGAGCAGTACTTC. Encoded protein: CASRPQGAYEQYF.

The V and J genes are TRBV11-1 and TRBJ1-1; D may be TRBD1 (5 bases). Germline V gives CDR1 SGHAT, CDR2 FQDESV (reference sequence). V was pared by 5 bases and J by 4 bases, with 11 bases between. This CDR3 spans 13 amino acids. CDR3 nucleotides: TGTGCCAGCAGCCCGGGACTGATCACTGAAGCTTTCTTT. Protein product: CASSPGLITEAFF.

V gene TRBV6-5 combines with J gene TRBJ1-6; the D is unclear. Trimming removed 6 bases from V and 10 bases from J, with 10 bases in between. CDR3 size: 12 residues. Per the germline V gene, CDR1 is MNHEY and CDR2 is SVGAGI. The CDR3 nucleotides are TGTGCCAGCAGACCTCCTAGATCACCCCTCCACTTT. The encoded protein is CASRPPRSPLHF.

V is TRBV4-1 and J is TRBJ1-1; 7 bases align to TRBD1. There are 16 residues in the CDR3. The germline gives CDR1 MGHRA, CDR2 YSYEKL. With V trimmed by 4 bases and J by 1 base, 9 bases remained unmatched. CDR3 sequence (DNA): TGCGCCAGCAGCCTATTTGGAGCAGGGGGGAACACTGAAGCTTTCTTT. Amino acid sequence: CASSLFGAGGNTEAFF.

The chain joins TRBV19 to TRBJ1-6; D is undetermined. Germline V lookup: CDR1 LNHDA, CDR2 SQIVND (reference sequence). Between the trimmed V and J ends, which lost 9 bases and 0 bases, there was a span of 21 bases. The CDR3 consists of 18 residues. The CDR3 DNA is TGTGCCAGCTCGATACGCCCAATTGGGAGCTCCTATAATTCACCCCTCCACTTT. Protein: CASSIRPIGSSYNSPLHF. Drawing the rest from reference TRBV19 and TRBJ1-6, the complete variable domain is DGGITQSPKYLFRKEGQNVTLSCEQNLNHDAMYWYRQDPGQGLRLIYYSQIVNDFQKGDIAEGYSVSREKKESFPLTVTSAQKNPTAFYLCASSIRPIGSSYNSPLHFGNGTRLTVT.

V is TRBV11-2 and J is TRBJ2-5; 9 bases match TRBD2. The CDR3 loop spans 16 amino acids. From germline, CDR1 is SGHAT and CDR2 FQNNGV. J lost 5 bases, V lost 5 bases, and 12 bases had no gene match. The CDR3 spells CASSPASLAGRETQYF. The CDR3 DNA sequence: TGTGCCAGCAGCCCAGCCTCCCTAGCGGGGAGGGAGACCCAGTACTTC.

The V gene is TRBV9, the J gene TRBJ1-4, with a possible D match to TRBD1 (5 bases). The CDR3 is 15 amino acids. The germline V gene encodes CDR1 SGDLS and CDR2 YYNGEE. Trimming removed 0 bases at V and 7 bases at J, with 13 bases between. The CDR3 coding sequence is TGTGCCAGCAGCGTAGAGACAGACGGTCTTGAAAAACTGTTTTTT. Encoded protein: CASSVETDGLEKLFF.

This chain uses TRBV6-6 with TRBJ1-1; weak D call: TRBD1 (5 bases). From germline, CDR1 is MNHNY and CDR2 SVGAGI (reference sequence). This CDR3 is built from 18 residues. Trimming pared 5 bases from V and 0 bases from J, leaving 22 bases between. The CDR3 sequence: CASSRGLVGARVNTEAFF. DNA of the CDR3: TGTGCCAGCAGTCGGGGACTGGTAGGGGCGAGGGTGAACACTGAAGCTTTCTTT.

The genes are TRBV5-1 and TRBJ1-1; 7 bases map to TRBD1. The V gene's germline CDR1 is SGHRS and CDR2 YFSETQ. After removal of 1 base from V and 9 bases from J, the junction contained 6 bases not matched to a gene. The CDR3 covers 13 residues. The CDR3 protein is CASSLSPGQQAFF. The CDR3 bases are TGCGCCAGCAGCTTGTCGCCGGGACAGCAAGCTTTCTTT.

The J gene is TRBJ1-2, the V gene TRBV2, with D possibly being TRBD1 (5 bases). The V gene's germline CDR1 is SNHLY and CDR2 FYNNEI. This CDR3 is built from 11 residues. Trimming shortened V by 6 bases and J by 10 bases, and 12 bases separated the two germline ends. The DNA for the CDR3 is TGTGCCAGCAGGGCCGTCAGGGCCTACACCTTC. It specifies CASRAVRAYTF.

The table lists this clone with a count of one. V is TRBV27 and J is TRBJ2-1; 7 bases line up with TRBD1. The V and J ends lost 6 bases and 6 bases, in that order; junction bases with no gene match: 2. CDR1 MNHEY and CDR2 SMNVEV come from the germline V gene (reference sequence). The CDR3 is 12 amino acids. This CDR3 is CASRSGGNEQFF. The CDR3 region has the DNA TGTGCCAGCAGATCAGGGGGCAATGAGCAGTTCTTC.

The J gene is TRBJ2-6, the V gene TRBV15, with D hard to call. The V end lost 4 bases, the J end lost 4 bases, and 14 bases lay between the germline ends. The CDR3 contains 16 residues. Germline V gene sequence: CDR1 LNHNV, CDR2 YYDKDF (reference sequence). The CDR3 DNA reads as TGTGCCACCAGCACCTCGGTTGATCCAGGGGCCAACGTCCTGACTTTC. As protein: CATSTSVDPGANVLTF.

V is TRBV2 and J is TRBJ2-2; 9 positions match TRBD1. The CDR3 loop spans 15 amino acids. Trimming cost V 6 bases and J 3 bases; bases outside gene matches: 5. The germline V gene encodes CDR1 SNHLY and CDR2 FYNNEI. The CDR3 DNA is TGTGCCAGCAGCCAGGGACAGGGATACACCGGGGAGCTGTTTTTT. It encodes CASSQGQGYTGELFF.

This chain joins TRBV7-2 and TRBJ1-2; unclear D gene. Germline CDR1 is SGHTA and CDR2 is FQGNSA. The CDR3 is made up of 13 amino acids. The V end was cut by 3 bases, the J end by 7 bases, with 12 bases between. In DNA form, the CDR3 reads TGTGCCAGCAGCTTCGGTCTCCTTGCTGGCTACACCTTC. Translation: CASSFGLLAGYTF.

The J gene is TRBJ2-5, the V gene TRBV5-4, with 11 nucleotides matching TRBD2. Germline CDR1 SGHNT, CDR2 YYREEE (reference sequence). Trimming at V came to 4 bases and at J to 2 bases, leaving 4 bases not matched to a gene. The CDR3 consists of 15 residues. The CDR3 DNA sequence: TGTGCCAGCAGCGCGGGACTAGCGGTTCAAGAGACCCAGTACTTC. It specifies CASSAGLAVQETQYF.

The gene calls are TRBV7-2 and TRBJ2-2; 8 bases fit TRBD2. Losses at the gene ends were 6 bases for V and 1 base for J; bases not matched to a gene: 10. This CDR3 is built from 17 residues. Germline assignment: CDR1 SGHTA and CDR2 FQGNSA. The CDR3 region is CASSFISGDKNTGELFF. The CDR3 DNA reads TGTGCCAGCAGTTTTATTAGCGGGGACAAGAACACCGGGGAGCTGTTTTTT.

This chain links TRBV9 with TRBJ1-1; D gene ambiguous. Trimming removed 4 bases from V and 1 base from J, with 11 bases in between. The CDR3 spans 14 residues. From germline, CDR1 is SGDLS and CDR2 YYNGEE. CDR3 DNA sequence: TGTGCCAGCAGCCCCCCCGACAAGAACACTGAAGCTTTCTTT. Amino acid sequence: CASSPPDKNTEAFF.